This T cell receptor beta chain was found in a study of liver allograft versus peripheral blood T cells. Study information: Recipients' peripheral blood supplied the T cell receptor repertoires against which those in transplanted livers were compared.

Germline CDR1 reads SGHNT; CDR2 reads YYREEE (reference sequence). CDR3 length: 15 residues. The V end lost 3 bases, the J end lost 0 bases, and 13 bases lay between the germline ends. A few counts support this clonotype. Its specificity is unknown. MiXCR, run by TCRdb on the reads, gives a single entry per CDR3 protein. The sample lists around 10,000 distinct CDR3 sequences, 15% to 20% occurring once. Whole-study findings and limits: Intragraft liver T cell receptor repertoires reportedly differed from peripheral blood repertoires.

This chain connects TRBV5-4 to TRBJ2-7; D not certain. This clonotype was sampled from a human patient who had a liver transplant. T cells may partly derive from the graft donor. The CDR3 sequence: CASSSLGGYSYEQYF. The CDR3 region has the DNA TGTGCCAGCAGCTCTTTGGGCGGTTACTCCTACGAGCAGTACTTC.